This TCR beta chain originates from a study of T cells in women clearing cervical HPV infection. Study summary: Case blood was drawn when the lesion was first found; control blood after infection became undetectable.

As regards this clone: The read ends 3 residues before the CDR3 terminus; that terminus is restored from the germline J gene.

Deletions cut 0 bases from V and 2 bases from J, with 9 bases between. Germline V lookup: CDR1 SGHRS, CDR2 YFSETQ. The CDR3 length is 15 residues. Method: immunoSEQ multiplex PCR; TCRdb's copy keeps in-frame clones and lacks some. The table gives roughly 42,000 clones; the top ten clones make up around 4.9% of it. The sequence derives from a woman aged 18 to 75 with a cervical HPV16 infection that either progressed to CIN3+ or cleared (not recorded which). V and J are TRBV5-1 and TRBJ2-1; possible D gene TRBD1, 5 bases. Source material: blood buffy coat. CDR3 region: CASSLDRFAYNEQFF. CDR3 bases read: TGCGCCAGCAGCTTGGACAGGTTCGCCTACAATGAG.